The rows below give T cell receptor beta chains drawn from one sample of a study of T cells generated in artificial thymic organoids. TCRdb re-derived calls from the 5' RACE reads in MiXCR, one entry per CDR3 protein. The sample carries 8,000 or so distinct CDR3 sequences, 15% to 20% recorded once. Sequencing input: naive CD8+ T cells from the thymus. Receptor source: a human donor who gave cord blood stem cells for thymic organoid culture, a cardiac surgery patient who gave postnatal thymus, or a blood donor (not recorded which). The CDR3 runs from the conserved cysteine through the conserved F or W. The order of the fields is V gene, clone size, D gene, J gene, CDR3 DNA, CDR3 protein. The D gene is left open where the match is weak. Part of the rows lack a size; the others show once, few, many or a class for expanded clones.

TRBV9	-	-	TRBJ2-2	TGTGCCAGCAGCGCGGACTCGTTCGCGAACACCGGGGAGCTGTTTTTT	CASSADSFANTGELFF
TRBV7-9	medium-sized	-	TRBJ1-1	TGTGCCAGCAGACCAGCCGTAGTTGAAGCTTTCTTT	CASRPAVVEAFF
TRBV6-1	many	-	TRBJ2-1	TGTGCCACCACTCACGTAAGCTCCTACAATGAGCAGTTCTTC	CATTHVSSYNEQFF
TRBV6-5	-	TRBD1	TRBJ1-5	TGTGCCAGCAGAACCAGGACAGGGGGAAATCAGCCCCAGCATTTT	CASRTRTGGNQPQHF
TRBV4-1	few	-	TRBJ1-2	TGCGCCAGCAGCCCAGAAGGCCAGGTTCTAGCTAACTATGGCTACACCTTC	CASSPEGQVLANYGYTF
TRBV7-2	medium-sized	-	TRBJ2-2	TGTGCCAGCATCGCGAACTATAACACCGGGGAGCTGTTTTTT	CASIANYNTGELFF
TRBV29-1	medium-sized	-	TRBJ1-1	TGCAGCGTTGTCGTACTGGGTAACACTGAAGCTTTCTTT	CSVVVLGNTEAFF
TRBV11-2	-	-	TRBJ2-2	TGTGCAAGAAGAGAAAAAGGGAAGAGAAGGGTGGGAGGGGAGCTGTTTTTT	CARREKGKRRVGGELFF
TRBV7-3	few	-	TRBJ2-3	TGTGCCAGCAGCTCCCACATAGCCGCAGATACGCAGTATTTT	CASSSHIAADTQYF
TRBV7-8	-	TRBD1	TRBJ2-7	TGTGCCAGCAGCTTAGGTGACAGGGGAGGTCGTTACTACGAGCAGTACTTC	CASSLGDRGGRYYEQYF
TRBV12-3/TRBV12-4	medium-sized	TRBD2	TRBJ2-3	TGTGCCAGTCCCCCGAGCGGGGGGGTCGGGGGGCACAGTGATACGCAGTATTTT	CASPPSGGVGGHSDTQYF
TRBV5-6	-	-	TRBJ2-5	TGTGCCAGCAGCTACCAAGAGACCCAGTACTTC	CASSYQETQYF
TRBV12-3/TRBV12-4	medium-sized	-	TRBJ2-5	TGTGCCAGCGAAGCCAAGGAGCAAGAGACCCAGTACTTC	CASEAKEQETQYF
TRBV20-1	many	-	TRBJ2-5	TGCAGTGCTAGATCAAGTTTTGGGTTGGGGGAGACCCAGTACTTC	CSARSSFGLGETQYF
TRBV20-1	few	-	TRBJ2-3	TGCAGTGCCAACCCCAGCAAGAGTCTGATCACAGATACGCAGTATTTT	CSANPSKSLITDTQYF
TRBV12-3/TRBV12-4	medium-sized	-	TRBJ2-1	TGTGCCAGCAGTTTATATTCCGGGCTCGAGGACGGGCAGTTCTTC	CASSLYSGLEDGQFF
TRBV7-9	medium-sized	TRBD1	TRBJ2-1	TGTGCCAGCAGCCCCATACCGGGACAGGGTTTCGATGAGCAGTTCTTC	CASSPIPGQGFDEQFF
TRBV7-9	-	-	TRBJ2-7	TGTGCCAGCAGCTTGGGGACAACCGACGCCTACGAGCAGTACTTC	CASSLGTTDAYEQYF
TRBV4-1	medium-sized	-	TRBJ2-5	TGCGCCAGCAGCCAAGATGGGGCAGGGGTCGTACAAGAGACCCAGTACTTC	CASSQDGAGVVQETQYF